This T cell receptor (beta chain) was identified during a study of T-cell memory formation after mild COVID-19. Study results and limitations: The pre-infection memory compartment contained some responding clones, suggesting cross-reactive memory joined.

Germline V gene sequence: CDR1 SGHRS, CDR2 YFSETQ. The CDR3 is made up of 16 amino acids. With 4 bases clipped from V and 7 bases from J, the junction kept 11 bases outside the gene matches. From 5'RACE with constant-segment primers came TCR alpha and TCR beta cDNA libraries that carried sample barcodes and UMIs. MiXCR, run by TCRdb on the 5' RACE reads, gives a single entry per CDR3 protein. Counted here are 250,000 or so distinct CDR3 sequences, about a sixth occurring once; the ten biggest clones make up about 21%. This clonotype was counted many times. Its target is not known. The receptor's source is a man between 18 and 29 years old who had mild COVID-19 (a few samples of this study predate the infection). Cell type and time point are not known. The chain couples TRBV5-1 to TRBJ2-7; TRBD2 agrees at 13 bases. The source material was PBMCs or a T cell subset sorted from them (not recorded which). CDR3 residues: CASSPIGTSGVAEQYV. For the CDR3, the DNA is TGCGCCAGCAGCCCAATTGGGACTAGCGGGGTTGCGGAGCAGTACGTC.